This T cell receptor (beta chain) was recovered during a study of shared clonotypes between healthy human individuals. General study findings and limits: Despite large depth, rarefaction showed incomplete sorted-subset sequencing.

Every one of the donors was a Caucasian adult that lived in Nashville, Tennessee. CD45RA+ naive and CD45RA-negative memory subsets were separated from CD4+ cells. Note on this clone: Its cognate antigen is unknown.

CDR3 length: 15 residues. Germline loops: CDR1 MNHEY, CDR2 SMNVEV (reference sequence). With 6 bases removed from V and 1 base from J, the gap between germline ends came to 13 bases. It was about 180 ng DNA, 33,000 or so T cell genomes, that sorted-subset replicate PCRs used. Clones were read by immunoSEQ multiplex PCR, and TCRdb kept only the in-frame ones, dropping some. The top ten clones hold around 0.47% of a sample with over 1.5 million clones, approximately 98% of them seen once. Source material: naive CD4+ T cells sorted from blood. Subset noted: CD45RA+ positively selected. This sequence originates from a man aged 25-45 years in good health. The chain combines TRBV27 with TRBJ2-1; the D gene is possibly TRBD1 (5 bases). The CDR3 DNA follows: TGTGCCAGCAGCAAGGGGAAGGGGTCCTACAATGAGCAGTTCTTC. Amino acids: CASSKGKGSYNEQFF.